The T cell receptor (beta chain) under discussion was sequenced for a study of T cells after posttransplantation cyclophosphamide. Overall study findings and caveats: Later blood repertoires were often dominated by clones from the donor CD8+ memory compartment. TRB overlap between skin or GI tissue T cells and blood was limited. Recipient CMV seropositivity and CMV reactivation strongly tracked TRB clonality.

Trimming cost V 5 bases and J 3 bases, with 23 bases left between them. Per germline, CDR1 SGHVS and CDR2 FNYEAQ. This CDR3 contains 17 residues. Generated by immunoSEQ multiplex PCR, the TCRdb table keeps only in-frame clones and is missing some. Found here are 28,000 or so clones, 86% of them singletons; the top ten hold 2.5% to 4%. Turning to this clone: The antigen is unknown.

The related graft donor's blood sample was taken on the day of bone marrow donation. The TCR comes from a man in his fifties or sixties. Sequences were obtained from PBMCs. The genes are TRBV7-6 and TRBJ2-7; no definite D call. CDR3 in amino acids: CASSQGTPQRRLYEQYF. The CDR3 DNA is TGTGCCAGCAGCCAAGGTACCCCCCAGCGCCGCCTCTACGAGCAGTACTTC.